This T cell receptor (beta chain) was retrieved from a study of T cell responses to AZD1222 COVID-19 vaccine. The CDR3 extends over 14 amino acids. In germline, CDR1 is SNHLY, CDR2 FYNNEI. Trimming cost V 3 bases and J 1 base, with 10 bases left between them. The assay was immunoSEQ multiplex PCR, and TCRdb's table has in-frame clones only and misses some. The table shows approximately 85,000 clones, with 80% to 90% occurring only once. This TCR derives from an adult in good health. Sample: peripheral blood, taken on day 0 of AZD1222 vaccination. V and J are TRBV2 and TRBJ2-7; unclear D gene. This CDR3 is CASSDGEKSYEQYF. CDR3 bases: TGTGCCAGCAGTGACGGAGAGAAATCCTACGAGCAGTACTTC.